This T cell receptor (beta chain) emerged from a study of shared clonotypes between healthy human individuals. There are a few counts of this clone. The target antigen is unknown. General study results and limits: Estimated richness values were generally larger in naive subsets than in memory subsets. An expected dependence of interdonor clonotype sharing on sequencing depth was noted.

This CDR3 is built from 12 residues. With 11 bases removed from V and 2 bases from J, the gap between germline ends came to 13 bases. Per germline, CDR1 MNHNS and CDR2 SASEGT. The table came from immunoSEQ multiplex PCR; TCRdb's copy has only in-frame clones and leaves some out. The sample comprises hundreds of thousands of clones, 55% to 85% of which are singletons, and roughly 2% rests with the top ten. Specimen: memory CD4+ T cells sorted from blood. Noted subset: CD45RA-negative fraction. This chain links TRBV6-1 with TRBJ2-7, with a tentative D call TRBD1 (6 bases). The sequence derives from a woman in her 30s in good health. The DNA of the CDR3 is TGTGCCGGCCAGGGGTCCCCCTACGAGCAGTACTTC. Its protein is CAGQGSPYEQYF.